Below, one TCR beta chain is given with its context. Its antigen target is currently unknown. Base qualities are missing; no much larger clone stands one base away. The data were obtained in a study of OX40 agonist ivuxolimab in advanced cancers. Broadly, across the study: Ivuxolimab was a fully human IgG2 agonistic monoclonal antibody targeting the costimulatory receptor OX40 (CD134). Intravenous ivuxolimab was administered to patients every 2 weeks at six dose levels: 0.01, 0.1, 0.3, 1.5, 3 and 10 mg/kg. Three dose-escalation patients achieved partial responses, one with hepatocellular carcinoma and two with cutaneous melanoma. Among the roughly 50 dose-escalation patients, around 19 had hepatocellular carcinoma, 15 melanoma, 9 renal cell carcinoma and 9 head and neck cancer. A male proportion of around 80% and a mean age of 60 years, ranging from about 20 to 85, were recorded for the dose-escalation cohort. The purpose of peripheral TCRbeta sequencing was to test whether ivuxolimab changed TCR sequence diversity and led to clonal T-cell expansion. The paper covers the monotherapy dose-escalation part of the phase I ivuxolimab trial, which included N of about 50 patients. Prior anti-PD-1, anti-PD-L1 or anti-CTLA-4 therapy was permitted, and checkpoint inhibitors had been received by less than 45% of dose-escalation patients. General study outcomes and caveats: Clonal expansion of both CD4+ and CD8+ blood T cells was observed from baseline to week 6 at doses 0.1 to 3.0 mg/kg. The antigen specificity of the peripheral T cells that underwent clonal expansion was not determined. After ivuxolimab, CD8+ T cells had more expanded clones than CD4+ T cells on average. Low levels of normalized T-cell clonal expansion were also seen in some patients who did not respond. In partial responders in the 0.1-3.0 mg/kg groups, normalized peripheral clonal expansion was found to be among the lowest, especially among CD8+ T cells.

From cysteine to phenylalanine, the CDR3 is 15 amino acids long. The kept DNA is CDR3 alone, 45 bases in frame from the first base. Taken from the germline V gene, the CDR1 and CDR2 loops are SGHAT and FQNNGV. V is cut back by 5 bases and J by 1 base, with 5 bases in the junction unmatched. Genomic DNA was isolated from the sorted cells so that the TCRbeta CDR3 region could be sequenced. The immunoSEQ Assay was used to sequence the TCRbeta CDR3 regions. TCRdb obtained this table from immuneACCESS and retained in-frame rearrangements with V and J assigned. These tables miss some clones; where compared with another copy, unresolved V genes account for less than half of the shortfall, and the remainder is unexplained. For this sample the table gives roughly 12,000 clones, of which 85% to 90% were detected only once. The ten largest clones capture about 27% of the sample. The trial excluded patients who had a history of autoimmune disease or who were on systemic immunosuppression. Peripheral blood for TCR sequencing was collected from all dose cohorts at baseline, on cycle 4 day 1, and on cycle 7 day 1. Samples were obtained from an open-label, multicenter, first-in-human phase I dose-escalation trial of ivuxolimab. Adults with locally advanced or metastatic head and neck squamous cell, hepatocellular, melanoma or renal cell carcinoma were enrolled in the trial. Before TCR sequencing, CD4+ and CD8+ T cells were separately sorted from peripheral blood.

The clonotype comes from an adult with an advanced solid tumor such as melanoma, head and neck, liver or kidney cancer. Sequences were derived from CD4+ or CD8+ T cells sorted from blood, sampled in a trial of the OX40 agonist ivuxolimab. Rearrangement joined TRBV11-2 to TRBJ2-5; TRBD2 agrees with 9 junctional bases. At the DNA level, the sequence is TGTGCCAGCAGCGGTCCTAGCGGGACCCAAGAGACCCAGTACTTC. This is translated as CASSGPSGTQETQYF.